The table lists the clone carrying this T cell receptor beta chain with a few counts. The antigen is undetermined. The sample is drawn from a study of CD8+ T cells in alopecia areata. Across the whole study: The study gave treated patients oral tofacitinib at 5 to 10 mg twice daily. After 6 to 18 months of tofacitinib, follow-up continued 6 months off drug.

General observations from the study: Tofacitinib produced a significant decrease in scalp clonality and in expanded CD8+ clones among the top 100. Relative to normal scalp, lesional scalp, especially alopecia totalis/universalis, showed higher clonality.

Germline V gene data show CDR1 as SQVTM and CDR2 as ANQGSEA. V was trimmed by 6 bases and J by 0 bases, leaving 21 bases between them. The CDR3 is made up of 18 amino acids. Sequencing relied on a cDNA template that was reverse transcribed from extracted RNA. Sequencing was performed with immunoSEQ multiplex PCR; in TCRdb, only in-frame clones are kept and a portion is missing. The sample records fewer than 200,000 clones, under 60% being singletons. Stated treatment: oral pan-JAK inhibitor, 5-10 mg twice daily. The sequences come from CD8+ T cells sorted from blood, collected at week 24, from a patient treated with tofacitinib. The TCR originated in a human donor with alopecia areata. The gene calls are TRBV29-1 and TRBJ2-6, with D possibly matching TRBD1 (7 bases). Here the CDR3 reads CSVAGQTKETSGANVLTF. The CDR3 bases are TGCAGCGTGGCGGGACAGACTAAGGAGACCTCTGGGGCCAACGTCCTGACTTTC.